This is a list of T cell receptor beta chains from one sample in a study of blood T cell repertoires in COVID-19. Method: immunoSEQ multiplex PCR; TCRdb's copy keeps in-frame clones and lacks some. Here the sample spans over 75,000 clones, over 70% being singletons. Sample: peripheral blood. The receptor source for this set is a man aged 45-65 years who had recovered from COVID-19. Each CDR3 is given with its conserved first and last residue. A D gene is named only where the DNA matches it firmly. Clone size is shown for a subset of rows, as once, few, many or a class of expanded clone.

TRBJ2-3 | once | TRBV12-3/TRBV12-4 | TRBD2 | CASRTSGTQYF | TGTGCCAGCAGGACTAGCGGGACGCAGTATTTT
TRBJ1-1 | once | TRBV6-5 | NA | CASTFGLGRETEAFF | TGTGCCAGCACCTTCGGGCTGGGAAGGGAGACTGAAGCTTTCTTT
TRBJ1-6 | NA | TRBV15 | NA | CATSGGQKYNSPLHF | TGTGCCACCAGCGGTGGACAGAAGTATAATTCACCCCTCCACTTT
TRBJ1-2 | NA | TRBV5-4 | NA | CASSFGGGYGYTF | TGTGCCAGCAGCTTTGGGGGAGGCTATGGCTACACCTTC
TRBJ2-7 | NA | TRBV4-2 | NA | CASSQDHSSGSGEQYF | TGTGCCAGCAGCCAAGATCATTCCTCCGGGAGTGGCGAGCAGTACTTC
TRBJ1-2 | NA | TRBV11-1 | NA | CASSFSQGEYGYTF | TGTGCCAGCAGCTTCTCGCAGGGCGAATATGGCTACACCTTC
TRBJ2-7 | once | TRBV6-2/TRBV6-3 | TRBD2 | CASSRPGTRTGIYEQYF | TGTGCCAGCAGCCGTCCCGGGACTAGAACAGGTATCTACGAGCAGTACTTC
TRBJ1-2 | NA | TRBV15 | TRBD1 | CATSRGGQGNYGYTF | TGTGCCACCAGCAGAGGGGGACAGGGAAACTATGGCTACACCTTC
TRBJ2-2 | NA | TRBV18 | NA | CASSPNRDVAGELFF | TGTGCCAGCTCACCAAACAGGGACGTAGCCGGGGAGCTGTTTTTT
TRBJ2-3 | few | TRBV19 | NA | CASSASFSGRVKDTQYF | TGTGCCAGTAGTGCCTCGTTTTCCGGGAGAGTTAAAGATACGCAGTATTTT
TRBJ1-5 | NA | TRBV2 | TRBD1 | CASSAGQNNQPQHF | TGTGCCAGCAGCGCGGGACAGAACAATCAGCCCCAGCATTTT
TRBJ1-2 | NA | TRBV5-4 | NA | CASSFRDPGGYTF | TGTGCCAGCAGCTTCAGGGATCCTGGGGGCTACACCTTC
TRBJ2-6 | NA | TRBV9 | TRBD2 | CASSVAGGPRGANVLTF | TGTGCCAGCAGCGTAGCGGGGGGGCCGAGAGGGGCCAACGTCCTGACTTTC
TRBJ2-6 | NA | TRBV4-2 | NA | CASSQAPTGSGANVLTF | TGTGCCAGCAGCCAAGCCCCGACGGGGTCTGGGGCCAACGTCCTGACTTTC
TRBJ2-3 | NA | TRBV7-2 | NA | CASSYRRLDTQYF | TGTGCCAGCAGCTACCGCAGGCTAGATACGCAGTATTTT
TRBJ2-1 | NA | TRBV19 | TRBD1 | CASSIGFETGRNEQFF | TGTGCCAGTAGTATAGGGTTCGAGACAGGGCGCAATGAGCAGTTCTTC
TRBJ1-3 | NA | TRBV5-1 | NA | CASSLAAVSGNTIYF | TGCGCCAGCAGCTTGGCGGCGGTATCGGGAAACACCATATATTTT